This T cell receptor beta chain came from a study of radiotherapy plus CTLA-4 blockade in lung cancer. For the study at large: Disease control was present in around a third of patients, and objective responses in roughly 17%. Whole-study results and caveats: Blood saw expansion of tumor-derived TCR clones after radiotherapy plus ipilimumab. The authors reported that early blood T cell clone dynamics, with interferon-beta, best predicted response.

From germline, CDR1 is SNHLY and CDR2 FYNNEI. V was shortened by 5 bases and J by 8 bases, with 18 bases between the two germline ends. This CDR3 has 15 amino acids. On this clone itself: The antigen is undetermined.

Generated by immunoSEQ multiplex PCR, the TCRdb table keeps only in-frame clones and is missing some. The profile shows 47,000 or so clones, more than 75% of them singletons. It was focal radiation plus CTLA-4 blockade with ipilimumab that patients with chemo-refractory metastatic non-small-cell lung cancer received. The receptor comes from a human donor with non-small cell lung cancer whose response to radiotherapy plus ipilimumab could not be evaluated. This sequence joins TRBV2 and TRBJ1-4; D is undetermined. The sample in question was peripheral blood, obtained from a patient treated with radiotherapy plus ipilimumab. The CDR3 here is CASSFQASSGEKLFF. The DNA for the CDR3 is TGTGCCAGCAGTTTTCAGGCCTCCTCTGGGGAAAAACTGTTTTTT.